This T cell receptor (beta chain) was captured by sequencing in a study of T cell changes during pregnancy in multiple sclerosis. Measured with immunoSEQ multiplex PCR; TCRdb has only the in-frame clones, and not every one. The sample consists of 55,000 to 85,000 clones, approximately 90% of them appearing once. The CDR3 covers 14 residues. Germline V CDR1 and CDR2: SEHNR, FQNEAQ (reference sequence). Losses at the gene ends were 5 bases for V and 3 bases for J; bases not matched to a gene: 6. The material was peripheral blood, obtained in the third trimester of pregnancy. The sequence was obtained from a female donor with multiple sclerosis, enrolled in a pregnancy study. The V and J genes are TRBV7-9 and TRBJ2-7; TRBD1 agrees at 8 bases. The CDR3 reads CASSTIQGGYEQYF. The CDR3 DNA sequence: TGTGCCAGCAGCACGATACAGGGGGGCTACGAGCAGTACTTC.